These T cell receptor beta chains were read from a single sample in a study of early T cells in non-severe SARS-CoV-2 infection. TCRdb reprocessed the 5' RACE reads with MiXCR, giving one entry per CDR3 protein. The repertoire holds tens of thousands of distinct CDR3 sequences, with about 4% as singletons. The sequenced sample consisted of whole blood. These receptors all stem from an adult who was a healthcare worker with PCR-confirmed SARS-CoV-2 infection or an uninfected control (not recorded which). CDR3s include the opening cysteine and the closing phenylalanine or tryptophan. The D gene is left open where the match is weak. Some rows have no size entry. The others give once, few or many, or a class for an expanded clone.

TRBV6-5	TRBJ2-5	NA	TRBD2	CASRKGAFTSGSTETQYF	TGTGCCAGCAGAAAGGGGGCTTTTACTAGCGGGAGTACAGAGACCCAGTACTTC
TRBV10-1	TRBJ2-5	many	NA	CASPGAAGQETQYF	TGCGCCAGCCCCGGAGCGGCGGGACAAGAGACCCAGTACTTC
TRBV5-6	TRBJ1-2	many	NA	CASSFLTDYGYTF	TGTGCCAGCAGCTTTCTGACCGACTATGGCTACACCTTC
TRBV12-3/TRBV12-4	TRBJ2-7	few	NA	CASSFTPASYEQYF	TGTGCCAGCAGTTTTACTCCAGCCTCCTACGAGCAGTACTTC
TRBV6-1	TRBJ1-6	many	NA	CASRAGYLHF	TGTGCCAGCAGGGCAGGGTACCTCCACTTT
TRBV10-2	TRBJ1-4	many	NA	CASSDLRGDEKLFF	TGCGCCAGCAGTGATCTTCGGGGGGATGAAAAACTGTTTTTT
TRBV28	TRBJ1-2	many	NA	CASSLTLSYGYTF	TGTGCCAGCAGCCTGACCCTCTCCTATGGCTACACCTTC
TRBV20-1	TRBJ2-4	many	TRBD1	CSAATGSPKNIQYF	TGCAGTGCTGCGACAGGGAGTCCCAAAAACATTCAGTACTTC
TRBV21-1	TRBJ2-3	many	NA	CAGSGRAADTQYF	TGTGCCGGTAGCGGGAGGGCGGCAGATACGCAGTATTTT
TRBV29-1	TRBJ1-1	few	NA	CSVALNTEAFF	TGCAGCGTTGCGTTGAACACTGAAGCTTTCTTT
TRBV7-9	TRBJ2-7	many	NA	CASSNYKGPYEQYF	TGTGCCAGCAGCAATTACAAGGGCCCCTACGAGCAGTACTTC
TRBV7-7	TRBJ2-3	many	TRBD1	CASSLGQGTDTQYF	TGTGCCAGCAGCTTAGGACAGGGAACAGATACGCAGTATTTT
TRBV5-1	TRBJ2-1	many	NA	CASSLETVPEQFF	TGCGCCAGCAGCTTGGAGACAGTCCCTGAGCAGTTCTTC
TRBV7-9	TRBJ2-1	NA	TRBD1	CASRSPGQGFGGEQFF	TGTGCCAGCAGGTCCCCGGGACAGGGGTTTGGGGGTGAGCAGTTCTTC
TRBV20-1	TRBJ2-4	many	NA	CSARKGAKNIQYF	TGCAGTGCTAGAAAGGGAGCCAAAAACATTCAGTACTTC
TRBV7-9	TRBJ2-7	few	TRBD2	CASSMTSGTYEQYF	TGTGCCAGCAGTATGACTAGCGGAACCTACGAGCAGTACTTC
TRBV3-1	TRBJ2-7	many	TRBD2	CASRTSGASYEQYF	TGTGCCAGCAGGACTAGCGGAGCCTCTTACGAGCAGTACTTC
TRBV28	TRBJ2-7	many	NA	CATCVGAFHEQYF	TGTGCCACTTGCGTGGGAGCCTTCCACGAGCAGTACTTC
TRBV28	TRBJ2-1	many	TRBD2	CASSRTGLAGDEQFF	TGTGCCAGCAGCCGCACGGGACTAGCAGGAGATGAGCAGTTCTTC
TRBV5-1	TRBJ2-2	few	TRBD2	CASSSGLAANTGELFF	TGCGCCAGCAGCTCGGGACTAGCGGCGAACACCGGGGAGCTGTTTTTT
TRBV21-1	TRBJ2-4	many	NA	CASSGRRENIQYF	TGTGCCAGTAGCGGGAGAAGGGAAAACATTCAGTACTTC
TRBV2	TRBJ2-3	many	NA	CASSGGGPDTQYF	TGTGCCAGCAGTGGGGGGGGCCCGGATACGCAGTATTTT
TRBV2	TRBJ1-1	many	NA	CASSAQVNTEAFF	TGTGCCAGCAGTGCCCAGGTGAACACTGAAGCTTTCTTT
TRBV4-1	TRBJ1-2	many	TRBD1	CASSRGQGAEGYTF	TGCGCCAGCAGCCGGGGACAGGGGGCGGAGGGCTACACCTTC
TRBV10-1	TRBJ1-1	many	TRBD1	CASSAGDSMNSEAFF	TGCGCCAGCAGTGCGGGGGACAGTATGAACTCTGAAGCTTTCTTT
TRBV25-1	TRBJ1-1	many	TRBD1	CASSEPGQANTEAFF	TGTGCCAGCAGTGAACCGGGACAGGCGAACACTGAAGCTTTCTTT
TRBV24-1	TRBJ1-2	many	TRBD1	CATSDHRTGEGGYTF	TGTGCCACCAGTGACCACCGGACAGGGGAAGGTGGCTACACCTTC
TRBV3-1	TRBJ1-3	many	TRBD1	CASSQWGTGDLNSGNTIYF	TGTGCCAGCAGCCAATGGGGGACAGGGGACTTAAACTCTGGAAACACCATATATTTT
TRBV10-1	TRBJ1-6	many	NA	CASSDTLESPLHF	TGCGCCAGCTCCGATACCCTCGAATCACCCCTCCACTTT
TRBV29-1	TRBJ2-1	many	NA	CSVDRSGYNEQFF	TGCAGCGTTGATCGGTCTGGCTACAATGAGCAGTTCTTC
TRBV2	TRBJ2-7	many	NA	CASSRVSYEQYF	TGTGCCAGCAGCCGGGTTTCCTACGAGCAGTACTTC
TRBV7-2	TRBJ2-7	many	NA	CASSFFRGMKYEQYF	TGTGCCAGCAGCTTTTTTAGGGGTATGAAGTACGAGCAGTACTTC
TRBV24-1	TRBJ2-1	few	TRBD2	CATSDSGLAPRDEQFF	TGTGCCACCAGTGATTCGGGACTAGCCCCTCGGGATGAGCAGTTCTTC
TRBV4-2	TRBJ2-1	many	NA	CASSQDLDRCVF	TGTGCCAGCAGCCAAGATTTGGACCGGTGCGTCTTC
TRBV28	TRBJ2-1	few	NA	CASSLPNSGNEQFF	TGTGCCAGCAGTTTACCAAACAGCGGGAATGAGCAGTTCTTC
TRBV7-9	TRBJ2-1	NA	NA	CAIPPGRELSYNEQFF	TGTGCCATCCCGCCCGGACGGGAGTTATCTTACAATGAGCAGTTCTTC
TRBV5-1	TRBJ1-4	many	NA	CASSLARETTNEKLFF	TGCGCCAGCAGCCTGGCCCGTGAGACAACTAATGAAAAACTGTTTTTT
TRBV10-3	TRBJ2-7	few	NA	CAVGQSYEQYF	TGTGCCGTCGGACAATCCTACGAGCAGTACTTC
TRBV6-2/TRBV6-3	TRBJ1-5	many	NA	CASRSGGSNQPQHF	TGTGCCAGCAGGTCCGGGGGCAGCAATCAGCCCCAGCATTTT
TRBV4-2	TRBJ2-7	many	NA	CASSPILTSNEQYF	TGTGCCAGCAGCCCCATCCTTACTAGCAACGAGCAGTACTTC
TRBV20-1	TRBJ1-1	medium-sized	NA	CSARGGNTEAFF	TGCAGTGCTAGAGGGGGGAACACTGAAGCTTTCTTT
TRBV11-2	TRBJ2-1	many	TRBD2	CASSLRTSGSNEQFF	TGTGCCAGCAGCTTACGGACTAGCGGGAGTAATGAGCAGTTCTTC
TRBV7-3	TRBJ2-2	many	TRBD1	CASSLGSGTVGTGELFF	TGTGCCAGCAGCTTAGGATCCGGGACAGTGGGCACCGGGGAGCTGTTTTTT
TRBV20-1	TRBJ2-3	many	TRBD2	CGVLLADSTDTQYF	TGCGGGGTGCTACTAGCGGATAGCACAGATACGCAGTATTTT
TRBV5-1	TRBJ2-3	many	NA	CASSLGHASTDTQYF	TGCGCCAGCAGCTTGGGACATGCTAGCACAGATACGCAGTATTTT
TRBV21-1	TRBJ2-1	few	NA	CASSKELTSGSNEQFF	TGTGCCAGCAGCAAAGAATTGACTAGCGGGAGTAATGAGCAGTTCTTC
TRBV2	TRBJ2-1	medium-sized	TRBD2	CASSSGTSGNHEQFF	TGTGCCAGCAGTTCCGGGACTAGCGGGAACCATGAGCAGTTCTTC
TRBV11-3	TRBJ2-1	many	NA	CASSSTGNSYNEQFF	TGTGCCAGCAGCTCGACAGGAAACTCCTACAATGAGCAGTTCTTC
TRBV7-3	TRBJ1-2	NA	NA	CASSSSPVSEGYTF	TGTGCCAGCAGCTCATCCCCAGTTAGCGAGGGCTACACCTTC
TRBV7-3	TRBJ2-3	few	NA	CASSFSGRRADTQYF	TGTGCCAGCAGCTTTAGCGGCCGAAGAGCAGATACGCAGTATTTT
TRBV5-4	TRBJ2-7	NA	TRBD1	CASSSPGQGVSYEQYF	TGTGCCAGCAGCAGCCCGGGACAGGGAGTCTCCTACGAGCAGTACTTC
TRBV15	TRBJ2-5	NA	NA	CATSSSTETQYF	TGTGCCACCAGCTCTAGCACGGAGACCCAGTACTTC
TRBV29-1	TRBJ2-3	NA	NA	CSVVFGIQDTQYF	TGCAGCGTCGTCTTTGGGATTCAGGATACGCAGTATTTT
TRBV2	TRBJ2-5	many	NA	CASSEKETQYF	TGTGCCAGCAGTGAGAAAGAGACCCAGTACTTC
TRBV18	TRBJ1-1	many	NA	CASSGEENTEAFF	TGTGCCAGCTCCGGGGAGGAGAACACTGAAGCTTTCTTT
TRBV3-1	TRBJ2-5	many	TRBD2	CASSSRRAGGGPKETQYF	TGTGCCAGCAGCTCACGCCGAGCGGGAGGAGGACCCAAGGAGACCCAGTACTTC
TRBV15	TRBJ2-7	few	NA	CATSRDARDEQYF	TGTGCCACCAGCAGAGATGCGAGGGACGAGCAGTACTTC
TRBV3-1	TRBJ2-1	few	TRBD2	CASRTTSGRSQGYNEQFF	TGTGCCAGCAGAACAACTAGCGGGAGATCCCAGGGATACAATGAGCAGTTCTTC
TRBV6-1	TRBJ2-3	many	NA	CASSGQVNTDTQYF	TGTGCCAGCAGTGGACAGGTCAACACAGATACGCAGTATTTT
TRBV4-2	TRBJ2-6	many	TRBD1	CASSQTGGAGANVLTF	TGTGCCAGCAGCCAGACAGGGGGCGCTGGGGCCAACGTCCTGACTTTC